One and the same sample provided the 8 T cell receptor beta chains below, sequenced in a study of cytomegalovirus exposure and HLA in healthy donors. It was with 60 Vbeta and 13 Jbeta primers that the PCR ran. The protocol was immunoSEQ multiplex PCR, while the TCRdb copy is restricted to in-frame clones and leaves out a portion. The sample carries approximately 180,000 clones, more than 70% recorded once. What was sequenced was PBMCs. The receptors stem from a woman aged 40-49 years in good health and CMV-seronegative.

The V gene is TRBV5-1, the J gene TRBJ1-4, with a possible D match to TRBD1 (6 bases). Germline V CDR1 and CDR2: SGHRS, YFSETQ. Trimming pared 4 bases from V and 7 bases from J, leaving 20 bases between. The CDR3 spans 16 residues. The chain's CDR3 is CASSLEAGGVPEKLFF. Here the CDR3 DNA reads TGCGCCAGCAGCCTCGAGGCGGGGGGCGTCCCTGAAAAACTGTTTTTT.

The V call is TRBV5-4, the J call TRBJ2-3, with TRBD2 identical over 10 bases. Trimming removed 0 bases from V and 4 bases from J; junction bases left unmatched: 8. The length of the CDR3 is 17 residues. The germline V gene encodes CDR1 SGHNT and CDR2 YYREEE (reference sequence). CDR3 nucleotides: TGTGCCAGCAGCTTGGATGCGACTAGCGGGTGGGCAGATACGCAGTATTTT. Residues: CASSLDATSGWADTQYF. Supplemented by reference TRBV5-4 and TRBJ2-3, the full variable domain reads ETGVTQSPTHLIKTRGQQVTLRCSSQSGHNTVSWYQQALGQGPQFIFQYYREEENGRGNFPPRFSGLQFPNYSSELNVNALELDDSALYLCASSLDATSGWADTQYFGPGTRLTVL.

This sequence joins TRBV4-3 and TRBJ2-2; TRBD2 agrees at 12 bases. Germline V gene sequence: CDR1 LGHNA, CDR2 YSLEER. With V trimmed by 4 bases and J by 3 bases, 12 bases remained unmatched. The CDR3 length is 19 residues. CDR3 coding DNA: TGCGCCAGCAGCCCGGACTCTGGGACTAGCGGGTCCCACACCGGGGAGCTGTTTTTT. Translation gives CASSPDSGTSGSHTGELFF.

This rearrangement joins TRBV11-3 to TRBJ1-6; D gene unclear. Trimming removed 1 base at V and 9 bases at J, with 13 bases between. This CDR3 comprises 15 residues. Germline V gives CDR1 SGHNT, CDR2 YENEEA. CDR3 sequence (DNA): TGTGCCAGCAGCTTAGTGACGGGAGGTTTTTCACCCCTCCACTTT. This translates into CASSLVTGGFSPLHF.

The V call is TRBV4-3, the J call TRBJ2-1; the match to TRBD2 covers 8 bases. The J segment lost 8 bases and the V segment lost 0 bases, leaving 9 bases of the junction unmatched. The germline V gene has CDR1 LGHNA and CDR2 YSLEER. The CDR3 covers 16 residues. The CDR3 coding sequence is TGCGCCAGCAGCCAAGAAGCCCGGGGGGGATTGTATGAGCAGTTCTTC. Its protein product is CASSQEARGGLYEQFF.

This chain uses TRBV4-3 with TRBJ2-3; the D gene is possibly TRBD1 (5 bases). The CDR3 consists of 14 residues. Germline CDR1 is LGHNA and CDR2 is YSLEER. V was pared by 2 bases and J by 2 bases, with 8 bases between. CDR3 protein: CASSQLQATDTQYF. In DNA form, the CDR3 reads TGCGCCAGCAGCCAATTACAGGCCACAGATACGCAGTATTTT.

The chain employs TRBV4-3 and TRBJ2-3; 10 bases fit TRBD2. The CDR3 has 17 amino acids. Germline CDR1 and CDR2: LGHNA and YSLEER. V dropped 0 bases and J dropped 5; count of bases not matched to a gene: 8. The CDR3 loop is CASSQDSLAGVGDTQYF. The CDR3 region has the DNA TGCGCCAGCAGCCAAGATTCCCTAGCGGGAGTGGGAGATACGCAGTATTTT.

This clone was detected a few times. The V call is TRBV6-5, the J call TRBJ1-4; TRBD1 agrees at 7 bases. CDR1 MNHEY and CDR2 SVGAGI come from the germline V gene. With 0 bases clipped from V and 8 bases from J, the junction kept 6 bases outside the gene matches. The CDR3 is made up of 15 amino acids. CDR3 residues: CASSYSTGQVEKLFF. In DNA, the CDR3 is TGTGCCAGCAGTTACTCTACAGGACAGGTCGAAAAACTGTTTTTT.